Listed below are T cell receptor beta chains from one sample, sequenced in a study of blood T cell repertoires in COVID-19. Method: immunoSEQ multiplex PCR; TCRdb's copy keeps in-frame clones and lacks some. The sample includes under 200,000 clones, approximately 83% of them seen just once. Sequencing was carried out using PBMCs or T cells enriched from blood (not recorded which). These receptors all stem from a woman aged 60-75 years who had recovered from COVID-19. Each CDR3 is given with its conserved first and last residue. Each record gives: J gene, clone size, V gene, D gene, CDR3 length, CDR3 protein, CDR3 DNA. D genes are given only for firm matches. Clone size, where shown, is once, few, many, or a class for clones that have expanded.

>TRBJ2-1|.|TRBV2|TRBD1|14
CASGAGQGKYEQFF
TGTGCCAGTGGAGCGGGACAGGGGAAATATGAGCAGTTCTTC
>TRBJ1-2|.|TRBV3-1/TRBV3-2|.|16
CASSQVNSRANYGYTF
TGTGCCAGCAGCCAAGTTAACAGTCGAGCTAACTATGGCTACACCTTC
>TRBJ1-1|.|TRBV28|.|12
CASRGGMTEAFF
TGTGCCAGCAGGGGGGGGATGACTGAAGCTTTCTTT
>TRBJ1-5|once|TRBV28|.|13
CASSLLSNQPQHF
TGTGCCAGCAGTTTACTGAGCAATCAGCCCCAGCATTTT
>TRBJ1-2|once|TRBV6-2/TRBV6-3|.|13
CASSYGEAYGYTF
TGTGCCAGCAGTTACGGAGAGGCGTATGGCTACACCTTC
>TRBJ1-2|.|TRBV6-1|TRBD1|16
CASSATLGQGVYGYTF
TGTGCCAGCAGTGCCACTTTGGGACAGGGAGTCTATGGCTACACCTTC
>TRBJ1-6|.|TRBV3-1/TRBV3-2|TRBD1|18
CASSQEWGYRGQGSPLHF
TGTGCCAGCAGCCAAGAATGGGGTTACAGGGGGCAAGGTTCACCCCTCCACTTT
>TRBJ1-5|.|TRBV15|.|14
CATSRDPGSQPQHF
TGTGCCACCAGCAGAGATCCGGGGAGTCAGCCCCAGCATTTT
>TRBJ1-2|.|TRBV18|TRBD1|14
CASSLGQVAYGYTF
TGTGCCAGCTCTCTAGGACAGGTTGCCTATGGCTACACCTTC
>TRBJ2-1|.|TRBV19|.|15
CASSILGGTYNEQFF
TGTGCCAGTAGTATTCTGGGGGGAACCTACAATGAGCAGTTCTTC
>TRBJ2-2|once|TRBV5-1|.|14
CASSLNTNTGELFF
TGCGCCAGCAGCTTGAATACGAACACCGGGGAGCTGTTTTTT
>TRBJ1-4|.|TRBV2|.|14
CASRSWGVGEKLFF
TGTGCCAGCAGAAGTTGGGGGGTCGGGGAAAAACTGTTTTTT
>TRBJ1-2|.|TRBV2|.|13
CASSSGENYGYTF
TGTGCCAGCAGTTCAGGCGAAAACTATGGCTACACCTTC
>TRBJ2-5|.|TRBV5-4|TRBD1|14
CASSSLGTEETQYF
TGTGCCAGCAGCTCACTGGGGACAGAAGAGACCCAGTACTTC
>TRBJ1-1|.|TRBV18|.|17
CASSLNAGYLMNTEAFF
TGTGCCAGCTCACTAAACGCGGGCTATTTAATGAACACTGAAGCTTTCTTT
>TRBJ2-7|.|TRBV4-2|TRBD1|15
CASSQDRGLNYEQYF
TGTGCCAGCAGCCAAGACAGGGGGCTGAACTACGAGCAGTACTTC
>TRBJ2-7|.|TRBV5-1|TRBD1|15
CASSEQGAGSSEQYF
TGCGCCAGCAGCGAACAGGGGGCAGGTTCGTCCGAGCAGTACTTC
>TRBJ2-5|once|TRBV2|.|13
CASSAAGQETQYF
TGTGCCAGCAGTGCCGCGGGCCAAGAGACCCAGTACTTC
>TRBJ2-2|.|TRBV29-1|.|12
CSVDRNTGELFF
TGCAGCGTCGACAGGAACACCGGGGAGCTGTTTTTT
>TRBJ1-2|.|TRBV28|.|14
CASSSTGRLWGYTF
TGTGCCAGCAGTTCGACAGGCCGTTTATGGGGCTACACCTTC
>TRBJ1-1|.|TRBV6-5|.|14
CASRAGQWNTEAFF
TGTGCCAGCAGGGCAGGACAGTGGAACACTGAAGCTTTCTTT
>TRBJ2-5|.|TRBV6-1|.|13
CASSEGLEETQYF
TGTGCCAGCAGTGAAGGACTAGAAGAGACCCAGTACTTC
>TRBJ1-2|.|TRBV4-2|.|15
CASTGPKKPTGGYTF
TGTGCCAGCACCGGGCCGAAAAAGCCCACGGGAGGCTACACCTTC
>TRBJ2-3|once|TRBV19|.|14
CASSIPRRSDTQYF
TGTGCCAGTAGTATCCCCAGGAGGTCAGATACGCAGTATTTT
>TRBJ1-6|.|TRBV30|.|14
CAWNAGTYNSPLHF
TGTGCCTGGAACGCAGGGACCTATAATTCACCCCTCCACTTT
>TRBJ1-4|few|TRBV15|.|14
CATSRPTAGEKLFF
TGTGCCACCAGCAGACCGACAGCTGGGGAAAAACTGTTTTTT
>TRBJ1-6|.|TRBV10-3|.|14
CAIRAGIYNSPLHF
TGTGCCATCAGGGCGGGGATCTACAATTCACCCCTCCACTTT
>TRBJ2-1|once|TRBV7-7|.|16
CASSLARTISYNEQFF
TGTGCTAGCAGCTTAGCCCGGACAATATCCTACAATGAGCAGTTCTTC
>TRBJ2-6|.|TRBV28|.|16
CASSLIEGTGANVLTF
TGTGCCAGCAGTTTAATTGAGGGAACAGGGGCCAACGTCCTGACTTTC
>TRBJ2-1|once|TRBV19|.|15
CASVGGAGPYNEQFF
TGTGCCAGTGTTGGTGGGGCGGGACCTTACAATGAGCAGTTCTTC
>TRBJ1-3|.|TRBV9|.|15
CASSGMGQTRNTIYF
TGTGCCAGCAGCGGAATGGGACAAACTAGAAACACCATATATTTT
>TRBJ2-1|.|TRBV5-1|.|13
CASAAAAYNEQFF
TGCGCCAGCGCTGCAGCGGCGTACAATGAGCAGTTCTTC
>TRBJ1-4|.|TRBV25-1|TRBD1|16
CASSESKGTGDEKLFF
TGTGCCAGCAGTGAGTCAAAGGGGACAGGGGATGAAAAACTGTTTTTT
>TRBJ2-6|few|TRBV5-1|.|18
CASSQDRGFDSGANVLTF
TGCGCCAGCAGCCAGGACCGGGGATTTGACTCTGGGGCCAACGTCCTGACTTTC
>TRBJ1-1|.|TRBV21-1|.|15
CASSKVRDTETEAFF
TGTGCCAGCAGCAAAGTCCGGGACACGGAAACTGAAGCTTTCTTT
>TRBJ1-1|.|TRBV18|.|13
CASSPGQNTEAFF
TGTGCCAGCTCACCGGGGCAAAACACTGAAGCTTTCTTT
>TRBJ1-5|.|TRBV19|.|15
CASSIDLYGGQPQHF
TGTGCCAGTAGTATAGATCTCTACGGAGGACAGCCCCAGCATTTT
>TRBJ2-7|.|TRBV5-1|TRBD2|13
CASSLGSGYEQYF
TGCGCCAGCAGCTTGGGTAGCGGGTACGAGCAGTACTTT
>TRBJ2-3|once|TRBV5-1|.|15
CASSFRGAEADTQYF
TGCGCCAGCAGCTTCCGGGGGGCCGAAGCAGATACGCAGTATTTT
>TRBJ1-1|.|TRBV11-2|TRBD1|12
CASRTTGTRAFF
TGTGCCAGCAGGACGACAGGGACGAGGGCTTTCTTT
>TRBJ1-1|.|TRBV20-1|TRBD1|12
CSASPRGAEAFF
TGCAGTGCTAGTCCCAGGGGGGCTGAAGCTTTCTTT
>TRBJ2-7|.|TRBV6-2/TRBV6-3|.|15
CASSYSSQGYYEQYF
TGTGCCAGCAGCTACTCGAGCCAGGGGTACTACGAGCAGTACTTC
>TRBJ2-1|.|TRBV11-2|.|14
CASSARTTDNEQFF
TGTGCCAGCAGCGCCCGGACTACCGACAATGAGCAGTTCTTC
>TRBJ1-3|.|TRBV3-1/TRBV3-2|.|12
CASSSGLRGIYF
TGTGCCAGCAGCTCAGGACTGCGGGGCATATATTTT
>TRBJ1-1|.|TRBV30|.|10
CAWSVQEAFF
TGTGCCTGGAGTGTCCAGGAAGCTTTCTTT
>TRBJ1-2|few|TRBV30|TRBD1|13
CAWSVQGARGYTF
TGTGCCTGGAGTGTACAGGGGGCGCGTGGCTACACCTTC
>TRBJ2-1|.|TRBV2|TRBD1|15
CASSETGTAYNEQFF
TGTGCCAGCAGTGAAACCGGGACAGCGTACAATGAGCAGTTCTTC
>TRBJ1-1|once|TRBV19|.|14
CASITTRGNTEAFF
TGTGCCAGTATCACGACTAGGGGCAACACTGAAGCTTTCTTT
>TRBJ2-2|.|TRBV3-1/TRBV3-2|.|16
CASSQGGRFNTGELFF
TGTGCCAGCAGCCAAGGGGGGCGCTTCAACACCGGGGAGCTGTTTTTT
>TRBJ2-1|.|TRBV19|TRBD2|18
CASSIDGVSGRTYNEQFF
TGTGCCAGTAGTATAGATGGGGTTAGCGGGAGAACCTACAATGAGCAGTTCTTC